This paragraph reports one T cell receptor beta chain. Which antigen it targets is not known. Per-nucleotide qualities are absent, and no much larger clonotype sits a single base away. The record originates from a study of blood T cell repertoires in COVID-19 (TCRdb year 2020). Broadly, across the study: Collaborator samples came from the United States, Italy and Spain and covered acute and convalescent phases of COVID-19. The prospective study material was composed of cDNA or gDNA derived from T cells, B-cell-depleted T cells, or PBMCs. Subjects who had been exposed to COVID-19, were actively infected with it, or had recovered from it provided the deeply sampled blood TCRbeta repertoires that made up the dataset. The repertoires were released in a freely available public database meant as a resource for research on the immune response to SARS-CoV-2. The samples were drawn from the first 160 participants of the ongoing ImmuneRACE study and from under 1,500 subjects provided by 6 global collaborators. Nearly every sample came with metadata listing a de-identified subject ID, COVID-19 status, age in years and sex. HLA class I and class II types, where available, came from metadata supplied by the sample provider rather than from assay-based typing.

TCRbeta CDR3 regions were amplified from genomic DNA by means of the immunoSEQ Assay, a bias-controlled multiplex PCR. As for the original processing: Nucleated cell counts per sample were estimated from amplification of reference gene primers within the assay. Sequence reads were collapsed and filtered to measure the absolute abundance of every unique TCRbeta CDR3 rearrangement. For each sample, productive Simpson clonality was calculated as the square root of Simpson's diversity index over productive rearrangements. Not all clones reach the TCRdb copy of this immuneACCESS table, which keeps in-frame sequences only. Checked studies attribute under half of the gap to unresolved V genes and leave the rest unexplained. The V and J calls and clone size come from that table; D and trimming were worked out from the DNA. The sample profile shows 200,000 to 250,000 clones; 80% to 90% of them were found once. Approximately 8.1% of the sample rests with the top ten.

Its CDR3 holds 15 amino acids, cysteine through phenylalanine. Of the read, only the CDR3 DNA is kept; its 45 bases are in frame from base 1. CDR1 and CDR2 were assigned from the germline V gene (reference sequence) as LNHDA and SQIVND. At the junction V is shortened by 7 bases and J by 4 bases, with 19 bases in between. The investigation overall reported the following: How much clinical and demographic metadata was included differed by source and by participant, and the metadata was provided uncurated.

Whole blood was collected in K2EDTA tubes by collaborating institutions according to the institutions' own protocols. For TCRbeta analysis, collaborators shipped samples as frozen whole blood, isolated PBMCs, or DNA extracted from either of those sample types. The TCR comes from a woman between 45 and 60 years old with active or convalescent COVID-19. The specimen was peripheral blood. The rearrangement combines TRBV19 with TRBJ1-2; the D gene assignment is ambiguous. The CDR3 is CASTHLGRLGYGYTF. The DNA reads TGTGCCAGTACTCACCTGGGCCGGTTGGGCTATGGCTACACCTTC.